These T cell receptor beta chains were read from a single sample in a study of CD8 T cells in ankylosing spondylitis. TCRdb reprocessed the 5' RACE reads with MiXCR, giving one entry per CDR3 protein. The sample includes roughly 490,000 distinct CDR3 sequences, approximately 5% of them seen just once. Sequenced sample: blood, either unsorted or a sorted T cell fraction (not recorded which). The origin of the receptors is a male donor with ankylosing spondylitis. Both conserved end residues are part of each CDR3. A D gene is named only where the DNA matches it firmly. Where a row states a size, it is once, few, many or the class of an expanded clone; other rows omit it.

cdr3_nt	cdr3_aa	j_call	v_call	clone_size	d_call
TGTGCCAGCAGCTTTGGGTCTAGCGGGAGCAACGAGCAGTACTTC	CASSFGSSGSNEQYF	TRBJ2-7	TRBV11-2	many	TRBD2
TGTGCCAGCAGCTTGTGGGGACAGCCCCAAGAGACCCAGTACTTC	CASSLWGQPQETQYF	TRBJ2-5	TRBV5-5	many	TRBD1
TGTGCCAGCAGCTTACACACGTACTACGAGCAGTACTTC	CASSLHTYYEQYF	TRBJ2-7	TRBV7-2	many	.
TGCAGTGCTAGAGACAGGACTAGCGGGATTCACGAGCAGTACTTC	CSARDRTSGIHEQYF	TRBJ2-7	TRBV20-1	many	TRBD2
TGCAGTGCCCTAACGGGCGGGAGTTCGACAGATACGCAGTATTTT	CSALTGGSSTDTQYF	TRBJ2-3	TRBV20-1	.	TRBD2
TGTGCCAGCAGTGTACAGGATTTAGGGAACACCATATATTTT	CASSVQDLGNTIYF	TRBJ1-3	TRBV6-1	many	.
TGTGCCAGCGGGGACTGGGGTTACAATGAGCAGTTCTTC	CASGDWGYNEQFF	TRBJ2-1	TRBV6-6	many	.
TGCGCCAGCTCTGAGGGAACCGCAGATACGCAGTATTTT	CASSEGTADTQYF	TRBJ2-3	TRBV5-1	.	.
TGTGCCAGCACCCTCTTAACCTACAATGAGCAGTTCTTC	CASTLLTYNEQFF	TRBJ2-1	TRBV12-3/TRBV12-4	many	.
TGCGCCAGCAGCGTCAGAGAATACGAGCAGTACTTC	CASSVREYEQYF	TRBJ2-7	TRBV5-1	many	.
TGCGCCAGCAAGTTGAACACTGAAGCTTTCTTT	CASKLNTEAFF	TRBJ1-1	TRBV5-1	many	.
TGTGCCAGCAGCGTAGATACCAATTCACCCCTCCACTTT	CASSVDTNSPLHF	TRBJ1-6	TRBV9	many	.
TGTGCCAGCAGCCAAGCGGGGTGGGATGAGCAGTTCTTC	CASSQAGWDEQFF	TRBJ2-1	TRBV4-2	many	.
TGTGCTAGTGGTTTGGTACTTCTAGCGGGAGGGCCAGATACGCAGTATTTT	CASGLVLLAGGPDTQYF	TRBJ2-3	TRBV12-5	.	TRBD2
TGTGCCAGTAGTTCCCAGGGACTTGAAGCTTTCTTT	CASSSQGLEAFF	TRBJ1-1	TRBV19	few	.
TGTGCCAGCACCTTGGACAGGCAAAAGGGCTCTGGGGCCAACGTCCTGACTTTC	CASTLDRQKGSGANVLTF	TRBJ2-6	TRBV2	.	TRBD1
TGTGCCACTCGGGGGACAAGGTATTCAGATACGCAGTATTTT	CATRGTRYSDTQYF	TRBJ2-3	TRBV27	many	.
TGTGCCAGCAGTTCCCAAAGGGTTACCTACAATGAGCAGTTCTTC	CASSSQRVTYNEQFF	TRBJ2-1	TRBV28	many	.
TGCAGTGCTAGACCCGGGGCCAGCTACAATGAGCAGTTCTTC	CSARPGASYNEQFF	TRBJ2-1	TRBV20-1	.	.
TGTGCCAGCTCACCACCCGCACCCTCCTACGAGCAGTACTTC	CASSPPAPSYEQYF	TRBJ2-7	TRBV18	.	.
TGTGCCAGCAGTTACCGCGCCTCTGGGGCCAACGTCCTGACTTTC	CASSYRASGANVLTF	TRBJ2-6	TRBV6-2/TRBV6-3	many	.
TGTGCCAGCAGTTCTCGACTCGGACCGAAGAACACTGAAGCTTTCTTT	CASSSRLGPKNTEAFF	TRBJ1-1	TRBV12-3/TRBV12-4	many	.
TGTGCCAGCAGCTTAACATGGACAGGAAGAAATCAGCCCCAGCATTTT	CASSLTWTGRNQPQHF	TRBJ1-5	TRBV7-2	.	TRBD1
TGTGCCAGCAGCCCTATTCGAGAGACCCAGTACTTC	CASSPIRETQYF	TRBJ2-5	TRBV9	many	.
TGTGCCATCAGTCAGGGAGGCCACTCTGGAAACACCATATATTTT	CAISQGGHSGNTIYF	TRBJ1-3	TRBV10-3	many	.
TGTGCCAGCAGCTCTAGGGGTGGGATGAGCACAGATACGCAGTATTTT	CASSSRGGMSTDTQYF	TRBJ2-3	TRBV7-8	many	.
TGCAGTGCTAGAACCAGGGGAGAAAAACTGTTTTTT	CSARTRGEKLFF	TRBJ1-4	TRBV20-1	many	.
TGTGCCAGCAGCACCCCTCCGGGACTCACAGATACGCAGTATTTT	CASSTPPGLTDTQYF	TRBJ2-3	TRBV7-9	.	.
TGCGCCAGCAGCTCGGGGGGTCGGAACACTGAAGCTTTCTTT	CASSSGGRNTEAFF	TRBJ1-1	TRBV5-1	many	.
TGTGCCAGCAGTTATCTCGCTGGGGGGCATGGCTACACCTTC	CASSYLAGGHGYTF	TRBJ1-2	TRBV6-5	many	.
TGTGCCAGCAGTTACTCGTTCGCCAGGGAAAAACTGTTTTTT	CASSYSFAREKLFF	TRBJ1-4	TRBV6-5	many	.
TGCAGTGCTAGAGATCCCCGGGGCGGGAGCTACACCTTC	CSARDPRGGSYTF	TRBJ1-2	TRBV20-1	few	.
TGTGCCAGCAGTCCGGGGTTGTTTAGCGTCACAGATACGCAGTATTTT	CASSPGLFSVTDTQYF	TRBJ2-3	TRBV12-3/TRBV12-4	.	.
TGTGCCAGCAGCTACCAAGGGGTGGACACTGAAGCTTTCTTT	CASSYQGVDTEAFF	TRBJ1-1	TRBV7-2	many	.
TGCGCCAGCAGCTTGGTGCCCTCGGAGGAGCAGTACTTC	CASSLVPSEEQYF	TRBJ2-7	TRBV5-1	many	.
TGCAGTGCTAGAGATCTACTAGCGGGAGAGACCCAGTACTTC	CSARDLLAGETQYF	TRBJ2-5	TRBV20-1	many	TRBD2
TGTGCCAGCAGTCTCAGGGGGGGGACTAGCGTTAATGAGCAGTTCTTC	CASSLRGGTSVNEQFF	TRBJ2-1	TRBV6-1	many	TRBD2
TGCGCCAGCAGCCAAGAGTTCCGTACCGGGGAGCTGTTTTTT	CASSQEFRTGELFF	TRBJ2-2	TRBV4-1	many	.
TGTGCCAGCAGTTACCCCGGGACAGGGGAGGCAGAGACCCAGTACTTC	CASSYPGTGEAETQYF	TRBJ2-5	TRBV6-5	.	TRBD1
TGCGCCAGCAGCCAGCAGCCGGCTGACACAGATACGCAGTATTTT	CASSQQPADTDTQYF	TRBJ2-3	TRBV4-3	many	.
TGCAGCGTACCTCAGGGGTTCGAAGTTAATGGCTACACCTTC	CSVPQGFEVNGYTF	TRBJ1-2	TRBV29-1	many	.
TGCGCCAGCAGCAAATTGGGGGATCAGGGTGAAGCTTTCTTT	CASSKLGDQGEAFF	TRBJ1-1	TRBV5-1	many	.